The text below deals with one TCR beta chain. Its binding antigen is unknown. No per-base quality is available; no much larger clone lies one base away. The data originate from a study of T cells in Graves' hyperthyroidism and ophthalmopathy (dated by TCRdb to the late 2010s). For context, the study as a whole: Peripheral blood samples were taken at the time of initial diagnosis, prior to any treatment. To identify TCR V-J signatures that set the groups apart, the researchers used a discovery cohort of 100 patients, made up of some 41 with Graves' ophthalmopathy and 57 with stable Graves' hyperthyroidism. The 100 or so discovery patients were divided at random into training and test sets in a 7:3 ratio. In about six Graves' hyperthyroidism patients, the study also compared T-cell repertoires from thyroid tissue with T-cell repertoires from blood. Whether ophthalmopathy could be predicted prospectively was tested in an independent validation cohort made up of 18 hyperthyroidism patients plus 17 patients who later progressed to ophthalmopathy. After blood sampling, hyperthyroidism patients were treated with methimazole at a starting dose of 30 mg daily, and ophthalmopathy patients were treated with high-dose intravenous methylprednisolone. According to the paper, TCR Vbeta CDR3 sequencing was carried out on some 140 peripheral blood samples, which came from 40 to 45 ophthalmopathy, around 74 hyperthyroidism and roughly 17 progressor patients. Points the paper makes about the study in general: In validation, the model predicted progression to ophthalmopathy with 60% to 71% sensitivity and approximately 74% specificity, a median of roughly seven months before onset. Sample size was not statistically predetermined, and blinding of investigators to group allocation was not performed. Ophthalmopathy was separated from stable hyperthyroidism by a 13 V-J signature model, with about 86% sensitivity and about 81% specificity obtained in cross-validation and 80%/75% obtained in testing. Blood samples also contained most of the expanded thyroid clonotypes (frequency above 0.001), which suggests that blood repertoires may reflect thyroid immune responses.

Amplification of TCR beta CDR3 regions was carried out from RNA transcripts. The first round of RT-PCR for the TCR CDR3 was performed with the HTBI primer set and the Qiagen OneStep RT-PCR kit. Libraries were constructed in a second round of multiplex PCR, after which size selection and purification were carried out. Libraries were sequenced paired-end with 100 bp reads on an Illumina HiSeq2000. As for the authors' bioinformatics: SOAPnuke was used to process the raw data, throwing out any read that contained adapters or uncalled bases, had a mean Phred below 15, or lacked an exact constant-primer or identifier match. COPE v1.2.5 was used to merge high-quality paired reads, and clonotypes were defined as unique nucleotide sequences. Clonotypes were aligned to IMGT TRBV, TRBD and TRBJ reference segments using MiTCR v1.1. Analysis was restricted to V-J combinations with a frequency above 0.0001, which covered 99.2% of repertoires. A TCS score was defined as the ratio between F50 (clonal expansion) and ExV (chaos), using BLOSUM62-based TCRdist between CDR3 peptides within each V-J. Welch's t-statistics and random forest reduced 514 V-J features to roughly 13, which were used in a naive Bayes classifier (R e1071). TCRdb passed the public sequencing reads through fastp at Q25 and MiXCR, retaining productive beta sequences. Every CDR3 protein is listed once, alongside the most common genes and DNA of its rows. These V and J calls are TCRdb output, not the study's own analysis. The sample data list about 400,000 distinct CDR3 sequences, and less than 20% of these were observed just once. The ten largest clonotypes hold 11% to 15% of the sample.

The cysteine opens and the phenylalanine closes a CDR3 of 15 amino acids. Only the CDR3 DNA stays, 45 bases, in frame from base 1. CDR1 and CDR2, per the germline V gene (reference sequence), are DFQATT and SNEGSKA. A patient counted as having stable Graves' hyperthyroidism if no progression to ophthalmopathy occurred over 18 months of follow-up. The hyperthyroidism patients were between 18 and 65 years old and newly diagnosed, with a disease duration of less than 2 months. Any patient with an uncontrolled infection, another autoimmune disease, pregnancy or lactation was excluded. Diagnoses were based on clinical symptoms, serum thyroxine and TRAb, thyroid ultrasound and orbital computed tomography. PBMCs were isolated from about 10 ml of fresh peripheral blood by Ficoll-Paque density gradient centrifugation. Total RNA was extracted using Trizol reagent, and RNA quality was assessed on an Agilent 2100 Bioanalyzer.

The sequence derives from a woman under 30 with Graves' hyperthyroidism. The source material was blood. The chain joins TRBV20-1 to TRBJ2-1; the best D guess is TRBD2, with 7 bases matching. CDR3 reads: CSHTRGGGGRGEQFF. The sequenced DNA: TGCAGCCACACCCGGGGTGGGGGGGGGCGTGGTGAGCAGTTCTTC.